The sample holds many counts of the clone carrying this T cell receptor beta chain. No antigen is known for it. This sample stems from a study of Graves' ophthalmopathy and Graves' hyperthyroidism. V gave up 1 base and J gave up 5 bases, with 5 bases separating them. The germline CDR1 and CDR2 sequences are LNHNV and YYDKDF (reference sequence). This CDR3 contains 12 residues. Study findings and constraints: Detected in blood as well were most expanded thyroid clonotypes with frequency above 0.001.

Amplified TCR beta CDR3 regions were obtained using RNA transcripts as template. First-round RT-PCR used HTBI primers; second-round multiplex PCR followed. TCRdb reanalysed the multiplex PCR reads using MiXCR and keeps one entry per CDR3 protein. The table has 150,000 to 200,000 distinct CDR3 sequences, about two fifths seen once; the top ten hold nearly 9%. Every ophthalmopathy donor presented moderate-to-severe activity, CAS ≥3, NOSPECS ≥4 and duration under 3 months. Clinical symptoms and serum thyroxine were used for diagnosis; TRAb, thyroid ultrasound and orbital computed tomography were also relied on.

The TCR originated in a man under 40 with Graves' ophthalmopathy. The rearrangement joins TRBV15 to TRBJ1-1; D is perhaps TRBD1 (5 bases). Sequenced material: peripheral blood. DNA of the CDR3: TGTGCCACCAGCAGAGGACAGACTGAAGCTTTCTTT. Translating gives CATSRGQTEAFF.